This entry features one T cell receptor (beta chain) sequence. Cohorts were assigned according to the clinical history that participants reported. This sample is drawn from a study of blood T cell repertoires in COVID-19. The wider study: PBMCs, B-cell-depleted T cells, or T cells provided the cDNA or gDNA that made up the material.

Per the authors' pipeline: How many nucleated cells were present was estimated from reference gene primer amplification. Clones were sequenced by immunoSEQ multiplex PCR, and TCRdb holds only the in-frame ones, with some missing. From that table come the V and J calls and clone size; the DNA was used to work out D and trimming. Among 100,000 to 150,000 clones, around nine tenths were seen once, and the ten largest hold around 2.3%. Germline V gene sequence: CDR1 MNHEY, CDR2 SMNVEV (reference sequence). Between the trimmed V and J ends, which lost 8 bases and 2 bases, there was a span of 9 bases. The CDR3 runs to 12 residues.

The rearrangement uses TRBV27 and TRBJ1-1; possibly TRBD1 for D (6 bases). Specimen: PBMCs or T cells enriched from blood (not recorded which). The sequence came from a woman in her fifties or sixties who had recovered from COVID-19. CDR3 amino acids: CASRGGNTEAFF. CDR3 DNA: TGTGCCAGCCGAGGGGGTAACACTGAAGCTTTCTTT.